The T cell receptor (beta chain) described here comes from a study of shared clonotypes between healthy human individuals. Study overall: Donors were a couple of women and a few men aged 18 to 49.

CD4+ cell separation produced CD45RA+ naive and CD45RA-negative memory subsets. The repertoire was sequenced with immunoSEQ multiplex PCR; TCRdb's copy has only in-frame clones and lacks some. The table records some 1,600,000 clones, 95% to 99% of them present only once. The CDR3 is made up of 15 amino acids. Germline V gene lookup returns CDR1 MNHEY and CDR2 SMNVEV (reference sequence). V was trimmed by 1 base and J by 3 bases, leaving 13 bases between them. Findings and caveats of the study: Measured sharing among donors was expected to vary with sequencing depth. Memory subsets generally showed smaller estimated richness than naive subsets did.

To note about this clone: Its antigen is currently unknown.

This chain connects TRBV27 to TRBJ2-7, with D maybe TRBD2 (7 bases). This sequence was found in a man aged 30 to 45 in good health. The sequenced sample consisted of naive CD4+ T cells sorted from blood. Subset meaning: CD45RA+ positively selected. CDR3 region: CASSLWGGSGYEQYF. The CDR3 DNA follows: TGTGCCAGCAGTTTATGGGGGGGCTCGGGCTACGAGCAGTACTTC.